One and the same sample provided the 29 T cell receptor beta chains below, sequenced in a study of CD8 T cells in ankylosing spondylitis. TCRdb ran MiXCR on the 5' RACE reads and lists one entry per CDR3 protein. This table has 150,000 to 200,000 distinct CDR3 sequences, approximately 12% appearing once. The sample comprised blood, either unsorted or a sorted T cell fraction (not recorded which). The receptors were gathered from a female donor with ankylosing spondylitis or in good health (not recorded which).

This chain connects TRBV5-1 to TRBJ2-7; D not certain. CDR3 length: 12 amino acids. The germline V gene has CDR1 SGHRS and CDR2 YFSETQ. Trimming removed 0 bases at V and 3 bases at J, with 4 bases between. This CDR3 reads CASSLDNYEQYF. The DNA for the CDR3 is TGCGCCAGCAGCTTGGACAACTACGAGCAGTACTTC. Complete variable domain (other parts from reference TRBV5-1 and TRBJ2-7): KAGVTQTPRYLIKTRGQQVTLSCSPISGHRSVSWYQQTPGQGLQFLFEYFSETQRNKGNFPGRFSGRQFSNSRSEMNVSTLELGDSALYLCASSLDNYEQYFGPGTRLTVT.

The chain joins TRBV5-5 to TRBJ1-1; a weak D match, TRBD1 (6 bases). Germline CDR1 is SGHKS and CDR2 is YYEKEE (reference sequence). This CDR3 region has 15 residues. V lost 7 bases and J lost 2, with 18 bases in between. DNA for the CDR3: TGTGCCAGCGGCGGGACTCCGGGGGCCAACACTGAAGCTTTCTTT. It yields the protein CASGGTPGANTEAFF.

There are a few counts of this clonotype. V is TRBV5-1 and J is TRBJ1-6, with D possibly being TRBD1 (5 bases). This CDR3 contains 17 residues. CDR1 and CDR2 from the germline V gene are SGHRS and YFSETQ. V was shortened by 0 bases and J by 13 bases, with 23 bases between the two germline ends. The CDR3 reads CASSLGAMAGPSVPLHF. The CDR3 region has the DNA TGCGCCAGCAGCTTGGGGGCCATGGCAGGGCCTTCGGTCCCCCTCCACTTT.

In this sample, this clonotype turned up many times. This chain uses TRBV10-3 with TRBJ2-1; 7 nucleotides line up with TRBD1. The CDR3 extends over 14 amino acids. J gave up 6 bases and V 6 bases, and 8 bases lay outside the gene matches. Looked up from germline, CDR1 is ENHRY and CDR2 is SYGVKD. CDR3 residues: CAISGLGQLNEQFF. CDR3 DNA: TGTGCCATCAGCGGCCTGGGACAGCTCAATGAGCAGTTCTTC.

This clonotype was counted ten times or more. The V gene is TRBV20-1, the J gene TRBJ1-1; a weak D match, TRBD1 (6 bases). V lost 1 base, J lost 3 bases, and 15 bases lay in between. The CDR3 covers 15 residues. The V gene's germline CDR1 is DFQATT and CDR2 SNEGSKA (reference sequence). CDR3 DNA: TGCAGTGCTAGAGTCCGAGGGGGGCTCGACACTGAAGCTTTCTTT. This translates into CSARVRGGLDTEAFF.

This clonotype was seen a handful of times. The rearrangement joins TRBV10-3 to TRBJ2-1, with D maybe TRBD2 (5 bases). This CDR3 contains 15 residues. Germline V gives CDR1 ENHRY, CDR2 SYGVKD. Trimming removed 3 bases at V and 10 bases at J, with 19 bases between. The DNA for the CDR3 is TGTGCCATCAGTGACCCGAGACTACCGATGCGAGAGCAGTTCTTC. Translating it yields CAISDPRLPMREQFF.

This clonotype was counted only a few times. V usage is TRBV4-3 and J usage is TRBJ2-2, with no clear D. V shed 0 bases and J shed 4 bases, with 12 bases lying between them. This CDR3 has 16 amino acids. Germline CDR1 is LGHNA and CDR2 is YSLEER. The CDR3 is CASSQDKNSATGELFF. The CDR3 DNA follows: TGCGCCAGCAGCCAAGATAAAAACAGTGCCACCGGGGAGCTGTTTTTT.

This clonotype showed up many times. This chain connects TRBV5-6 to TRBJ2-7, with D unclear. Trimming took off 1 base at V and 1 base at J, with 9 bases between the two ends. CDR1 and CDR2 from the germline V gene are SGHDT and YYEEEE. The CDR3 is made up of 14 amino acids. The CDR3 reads CASSLSGLSYEQYF. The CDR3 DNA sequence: TGTGCCAGCAGCTTGTCCGGGCTGTCCTACGAGCAGTACTTC. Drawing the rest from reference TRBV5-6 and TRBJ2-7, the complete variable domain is DAGVTQSPTHLIKTRGQQVTLRCSPKSGHDTVSWYQQALGQGPQFIFQYYEEEERQRGNFPDRFSGHQFPNYSSELNVNALLLGDSALYLCASSLSGLSYEQYFGPGTRLTVT.

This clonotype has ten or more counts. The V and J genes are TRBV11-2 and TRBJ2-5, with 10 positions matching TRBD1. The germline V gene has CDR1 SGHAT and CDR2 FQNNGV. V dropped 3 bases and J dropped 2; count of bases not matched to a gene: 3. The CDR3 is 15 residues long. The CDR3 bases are TGTGCCAGCAGCTTTGACAGGGGGCGGCAAGAGACCCAGTACTTC. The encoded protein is CASSFDRGRQETQYF.

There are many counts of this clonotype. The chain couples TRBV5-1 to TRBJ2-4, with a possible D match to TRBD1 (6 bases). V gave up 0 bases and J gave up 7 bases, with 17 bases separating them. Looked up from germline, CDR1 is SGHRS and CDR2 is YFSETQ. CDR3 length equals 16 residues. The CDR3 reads CASSLVPPDTGNIQYF. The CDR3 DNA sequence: TGCGCCAGCAGCTTGGTCCCACCCGATACAGGGAACATTCAGTACTTC.

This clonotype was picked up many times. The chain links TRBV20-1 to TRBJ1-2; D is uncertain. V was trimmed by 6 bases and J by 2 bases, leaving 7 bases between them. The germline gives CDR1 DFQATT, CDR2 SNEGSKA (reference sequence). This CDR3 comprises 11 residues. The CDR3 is CSALGNYGYTF. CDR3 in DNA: TGCAGTGCCTTGGGAAACTATGGCTACACCTTC.

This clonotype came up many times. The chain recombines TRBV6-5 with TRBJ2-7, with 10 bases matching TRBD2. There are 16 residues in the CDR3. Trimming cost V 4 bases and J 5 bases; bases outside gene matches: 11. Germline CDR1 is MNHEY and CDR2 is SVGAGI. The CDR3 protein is CASSSWRRTSGDEQYF. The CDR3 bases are TGTGCCAGCAGTTCCTGGCGTAGGACTAGCGGAGACGAGCAGTACTTC.

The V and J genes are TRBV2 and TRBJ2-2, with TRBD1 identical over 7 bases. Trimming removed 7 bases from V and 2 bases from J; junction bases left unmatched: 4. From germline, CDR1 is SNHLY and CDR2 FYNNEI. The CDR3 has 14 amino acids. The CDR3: CASTKGANTGELFF. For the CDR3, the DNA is TGTGCCAGCACCAAGGGGGCCAACACCGGGGAGCTGTTTTTT.

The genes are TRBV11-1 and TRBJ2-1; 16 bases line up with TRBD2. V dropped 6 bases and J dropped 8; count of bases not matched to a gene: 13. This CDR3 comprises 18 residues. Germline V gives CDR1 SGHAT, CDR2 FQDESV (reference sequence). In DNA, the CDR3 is TGTGCCAGCAGATCGGGCCGGGGACTAGCGGGAGGGTTACATGAGCAGTTCTTC. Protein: CASRSGRGLAGGLHEQFF.

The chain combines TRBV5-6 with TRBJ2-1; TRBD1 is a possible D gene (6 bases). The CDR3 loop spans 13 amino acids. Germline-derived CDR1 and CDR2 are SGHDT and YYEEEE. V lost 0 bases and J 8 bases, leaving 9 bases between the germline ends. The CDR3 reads CASSLEGGDEQFF. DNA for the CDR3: TGTGCCAGCAGCTTGGAAGGGGGAGATGAGCAGTTCTTC.

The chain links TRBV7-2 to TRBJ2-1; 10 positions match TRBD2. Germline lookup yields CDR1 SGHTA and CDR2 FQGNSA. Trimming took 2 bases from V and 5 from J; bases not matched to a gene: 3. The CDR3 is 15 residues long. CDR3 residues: CASSLSGRANNEQFF. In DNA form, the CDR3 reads TGTGCCAGCAGCTTAAGCGGGAGGGCCAACAATGAGCAGTTCTTC.

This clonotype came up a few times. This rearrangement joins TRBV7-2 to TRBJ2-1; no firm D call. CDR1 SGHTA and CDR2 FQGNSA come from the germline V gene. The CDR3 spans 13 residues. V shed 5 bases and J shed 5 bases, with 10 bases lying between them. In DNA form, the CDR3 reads TGTGCCAGCAGCCGTGACTCAGACAATGAGCAGTTCTTC. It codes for CASSRDSDNEQFF.

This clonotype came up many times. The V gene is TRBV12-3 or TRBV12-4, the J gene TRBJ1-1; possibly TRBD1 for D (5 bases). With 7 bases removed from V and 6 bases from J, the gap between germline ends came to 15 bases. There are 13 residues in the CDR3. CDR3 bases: TGTGCCAGCACCTGGGGGGGGGGATCTGAAGCTTTCTTT. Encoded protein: CASTWGGGSEAFF.

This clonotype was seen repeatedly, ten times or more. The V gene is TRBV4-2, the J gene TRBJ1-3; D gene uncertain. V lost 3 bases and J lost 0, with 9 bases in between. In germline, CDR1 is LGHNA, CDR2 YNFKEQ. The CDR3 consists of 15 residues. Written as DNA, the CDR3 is TGTGCCAGCAGCCACTACAGAAGCTCTGGAAACACCATATATTTT. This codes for CASSHYRSSGNTIYF.

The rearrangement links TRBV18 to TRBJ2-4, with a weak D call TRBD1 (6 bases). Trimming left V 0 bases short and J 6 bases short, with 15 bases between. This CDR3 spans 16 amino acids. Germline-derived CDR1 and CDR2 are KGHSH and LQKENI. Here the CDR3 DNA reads TGTGCCAGCTCACCACCGAGAACAGGGCCATCAAACATTCAGTACTTC. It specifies CASSPPRTGPSNIQYF.

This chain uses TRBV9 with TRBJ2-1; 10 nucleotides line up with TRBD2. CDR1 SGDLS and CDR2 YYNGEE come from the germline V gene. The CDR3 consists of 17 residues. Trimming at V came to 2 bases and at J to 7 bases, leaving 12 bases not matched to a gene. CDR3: CASSVKSGRGIQNEQFF. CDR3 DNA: TGTGCCAGCAGCGTTAAAAGCGGGAGGGGTATTCAGAATGAGCAGTTCTTC.

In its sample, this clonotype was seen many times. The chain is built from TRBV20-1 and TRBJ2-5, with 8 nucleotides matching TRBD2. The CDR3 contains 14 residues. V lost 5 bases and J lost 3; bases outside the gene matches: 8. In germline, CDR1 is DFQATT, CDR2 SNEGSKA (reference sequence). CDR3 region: CSALTDSGKETQYF. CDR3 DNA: TGCAGTGCTCTGACAGATAGCGGGAAAGAGACCCAGTACTTC.

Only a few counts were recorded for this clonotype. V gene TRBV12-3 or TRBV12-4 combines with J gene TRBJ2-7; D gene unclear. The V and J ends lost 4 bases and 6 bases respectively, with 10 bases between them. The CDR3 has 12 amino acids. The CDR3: CASSSGPFEQYF. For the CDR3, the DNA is TGTGCCAGCAGTTCTGGACCTTTCGAGCAGTACTTC.

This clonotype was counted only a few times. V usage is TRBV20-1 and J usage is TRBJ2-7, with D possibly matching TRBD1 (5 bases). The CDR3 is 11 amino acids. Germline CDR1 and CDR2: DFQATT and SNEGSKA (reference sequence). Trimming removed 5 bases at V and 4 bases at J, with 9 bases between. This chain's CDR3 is CSADQGYEQYF. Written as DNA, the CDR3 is TGCAGTGCTGATCAGGGATACGAGCAGTACTTC.

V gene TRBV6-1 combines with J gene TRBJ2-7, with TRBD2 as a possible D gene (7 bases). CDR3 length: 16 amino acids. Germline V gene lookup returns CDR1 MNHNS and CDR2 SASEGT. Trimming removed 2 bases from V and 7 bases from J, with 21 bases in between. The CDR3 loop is CASSEIRGAGGGEQYF. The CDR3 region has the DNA TGTGCCAGCAGTGAAATTCGGGGGGCAGGAGGAGGAGAGCAGTACTTC.

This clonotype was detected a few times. The CDR3 region is CASSRTRDSWANEQFF. CDR3 DNA sequence: TGCGCCAGCAGCCGAACGCGGGACTCCTGGGCCAATGAGCAGTTCTTC. The gene calls are TRBV4-3 and TRBJ2-1, with D possibly being TRBD2 (6 bases). Trimming stripped 4 bases from V and 6 bases from J, with 19 bases between. The CDR3 covers 16 residues. The V gene's germline CDR1 is LGHNA and CDR2 YSLEER.

CDR3: CASSRMSTGGHEQYF. Written as DNA, the CDR3 is TGTGCCAGTAGTCGCATGTCGACAGGGGGCCATGAGCAGTACTTC. V is TRBV19 and J is TRBJ2-7, with 10 positions matching TRBD1. The V and J ends lost 5 bases and 7 bases, in that order; junction bases with no gene match: 11. From germline, CDR1 is LNHDA and CDR2 SQIVND (reference sequence). This CDR3 region has 15 residues.

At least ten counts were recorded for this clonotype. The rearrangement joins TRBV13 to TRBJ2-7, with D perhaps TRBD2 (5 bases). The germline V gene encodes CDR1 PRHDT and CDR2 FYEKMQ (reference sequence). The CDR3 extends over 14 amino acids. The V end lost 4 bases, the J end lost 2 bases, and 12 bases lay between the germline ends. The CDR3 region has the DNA TGTGCCAGCAGCTCTCCGTCCGGGGCCTACGAGCAGTACTTC. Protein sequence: CASSSPSGAYEQYF.

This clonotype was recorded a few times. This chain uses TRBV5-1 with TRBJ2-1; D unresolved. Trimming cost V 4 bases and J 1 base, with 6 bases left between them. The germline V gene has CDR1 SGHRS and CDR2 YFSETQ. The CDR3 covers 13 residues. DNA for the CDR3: TGCGCCAGCAGCCAGGTGTCCTACAATGAGCAGTTCTTC. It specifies CASSQVSYNEQFF.